The clone carrying this TCR beta chain occurred a few times. Molecules of cDNA were individually given unique molecular identifiers that were attached to them. MiXCR, run by TCRdb on the 5' RACE reads, gives a single entry per CDR3 protein. Here the sample spans tens of thousands of distinct CDR3 sequences, approximately 11% being singletons. V was shortened by 2 bases and J by 1 base, with 9 bases between the two germline ends. The length of the CDR3 is 14 residues. CDR1 and CDR2 (germline): SGDLS, YYNGEE. The data derive from a study of early T cells in non-severe SARS-CoV-2 infection. Study-level background: Chains stayed unpaired after sequencing of bulk RNA from unsorted whole blood.

This chain links TRBV9 with TRBJ1-1; D not certain. The sample was whole blood, taken at baseline. The clonotype was recovered from an adult who was a healthcare worker with PCR-confirmed SARS-CoV-2 infection or an uninfected control (not recorded which). The CDR3: CASSVTGSNTEAFF. The CDR3 nucleotides read TGTGCCAGCAGCGTTACGGGCTCGAACACTGAAGCTTTCTTT.